This entry lists 24 T cell receptor beta chains sequenced from one sample in a study of cytomegalovirus exposure and HLA in healthy donors. Primers included in the PCR were 60 Vbeta and 13 Jbeta primers. The assay was immunoSEQ multiplex PCR, and TCRdb's table has in-frame clones only and misses some. Counted here are about 40,000 clones, roughly 82% occurring once; the ten biggest clones make up roughly a tenth. What was sequenced was PBMCs. The source is a woman under 30 in good health and CMV-seropositive.

J is TRBJ2-1 and V is TRBV29-1; D possibly corresponds to TRBD2 (7 bases). The ends were cut back, 3 bases at V and 10 bases at J, with 25 bases in the middle. This CDR3 spans 16 amino acids. CDR1 is SQVTM and CDR2 is ANQGSEA in the germline V gene. CDR3 in DNA: TGCAGCGTTGACCGACGACGGGGGGCTGACCCAAAGGAGCAGTTCTTC. This gives the protein CSVDRRRGADPKEQFF.

The chain combines TRBV6-5 with TRBJ1-5; D unresolved. This CDR3 has 14 residues. Germline values: CDR1 MNHEY, CDR2 SVGAGI. The V gene lost 6 bases and the J gene lost 3 bases, with 12 bases spanning the gap. The CDR3 sequence is CASSLVGANQPQHF. The DNA of the CDR3 is TGTGCCAGCAGCCTAGTCGGAGCCAATCAGCCCCAGCATTTT.

The chain couples TRBV7-2 to TRBJ2-7, with 7 bases matching TRBD2. Germline assignment: CDR1 SGHTA and CDR2 FQGNSA. The junction had 4 bases not matched to a gene; V was cut back by 5 bases and J by 3 bases. This CDR3 region has 13 residues. CDR3: CASSLTSDYEQYF. DNA of the CDR3: TGTGCCAGCAGCCTAACTAGCGACTACGAGCAGTACTTC.

The chain uses TRBV29-1 and TRBJ1-1; TRBD1 might be the D (6 bases). The V end was cut by 4 bases, the J end by 8 bases, with 8 bases between. Germline V gene sequence: CDR1 SQVTM, CDR2 ANQGSEA. The CDR3 covers 10 residues. The CDR3 DNA is TGCAGCGTTGGACAGGCAGAAGCTTTCTTT. This sequence encodes CSVGQAEAFF.

The chain carries TRBV27 and TRBJ2-3; TRBD2 aligns across 10 bases. This CDR3 has 24 amino acids. Germline CDR1 MNHEY, CDR2 SMNVEV (reference sequence). V shed 2 bases and J 1 base; nucleotides not matched to a gene: 27. CDR3 DNA sequence: TGTGCCAGCAGTTTAACCGCGAGGGGCGAAGAAGCGGGGGGGCCGCCCAGGGGCACAGATACGCAGTATTTT. Its translation is CASSLTARGEEAGGPPRGTDTQYF.

The J gene is TRBJ1-6, the V gene TRBV9; D is possibly TRBD1 (5 bases). This CDR3 spans 14 amino acids. Germline V CDR1 and CDR2: SGDLS, YYNGEE. The V and J ends lost 4 bases and 7 bases respectively, with 12 bases between them. DNA of the CDR3: TGTGCCAGCAGCCCCGACAGCAACAATTCACCCCTCCACTTT. As protein: CASSPDSNNSPLHF.

The V and J genes are TRBV11-2 and TRBJ2-7; D may be TRBD1 (6 bases). With 0 bases removed from V and 5 bases from J, the gap between germline ends came to 14 bases. The CDR3 loop spans 15 amino acids. Germline lookup yields CDR1 SGHAT and CDR2 FQNNGV. The CDR3 is CASSLEQGLSHEQYF. The CDR3, as DNA: TGTGCCAGCAGCTTAGAGCAGGGGTTAAGCCACGAGCAGTACTTC.

This chain links TRBV7-2 with TRBJ2-5; 9 nucleotides match TRBD2. CDR1 and CDR2 from the germline V gene are SGHTA and FQGNSA. The CDR3 contains 16 residues. J gave up 5 bases and V 3 bases, and 10 bases lay outside the gene matches. The CDR3 nucleotides are TGTGCCAGCAGCTTGGGGAAGGGACTAGCCTCGGAGACCCAGTACTTC. Protein sequence: CASSLGKGLASETQYF.

The chain recombines TRBV29-1 with TRBJ1-2; a possible D gene is TRBD1 (6 bases). The germline V gene has CDR1 SQVTM and CDR2 ANQGSEA. Trimming took off 3 bases at V and 4 bases at J, with 12 bases between the two ends. The length of the CDR3 is 13 residues. The CDR3 DNA follows: TGCAGCGTTGAGGACCGGGACATCTATGGCTACACCTTC. The encoded protein is CSVEDRDIYGYTF.

This clone was seen just once. The chain joins TRBV29-1 to TRBJ2-3, with TRBD2 matching over 7 bases. Germline V gives CDR1 SQVTM, CDR2 ANQGSEA. This CDR3 is built from 13 residues. V was pared by 7 bases and J by 2 bases, with 6 bases of the junction left unmatched. For the CDR3, the DNA is TGCAGCGGGAGGCGGGGGAACACAGATACGCAGTATTTT. It is translated as CSGRRGNTDTQYF.

V and J are TRBV18 and TRBJ2-7; D is possibly TRBD1 (6 bases). V was clipped by 6 bases and J by 6 bases, with 21 bases between them. The CDR3 is 15 residues long. CDR1 KGHSH and CDR2 LQKENI come from the germline V gene. The CDR3 DNA reads as TGTGCCAGCTCCCTACAAACAGGGACCCTCCTCGAGCAGTACTTC. Translating gives CASSLQTGTLLEQYF.

This chain uses TRBV7-3 with TRBJ2-3; possible D gene TRBD2, 6 bases. V lost 1 base and J lost 4, with 12 bases in between. This CDR3 contains 15 residues. Germline V gives CDR1 SGHTA, CDR2 FQGTGA. The CDR3 protein is CASSLNPGVADTQYF. The DNA for the CDR3 is TGTGCCAGCAGCTTAAATCCGGGAGTTGCAGATACGCAGTATTTT. Based on the CDR3 plus reference TRBV7-3 and TRBJ2-3, the full variable domain is GAGVSQTPSNKVTEKGKYVELRCDPISGHTALYWYRQSLGQGPEFLIYFQGTGAADDSGLPNDRFFAVRPEGSVSTLKIQRTERGDSAVYLCASSLNPGVADTQYFGPGTRLTVL.

The J gene is TRBJ1-3, the V gene TRBV9; D uncertain. Trimming cost V 3 bases and J 0 bases, with 7 bases left between them. Germline V lookup: CDR1 SGDLS, CDR2 YYNGEE. The CDR3 totals 14 residues. DNA of the CDR3: TGTGCCAGCAGCGCGCAGAACTCTGGAAACACCATATATTTT. This encodes CASSAQNSGNTIYF.

This clone came up a few times. This chain connects TRBV5-6 to TRBJ1-4; 8 nucleotides line up with TRBD1. Germline trimming cut 0 bases from V and 10 bases from J; bases unmatched to any gene: 5. This CDR3 is built from 14 residues. Germline CDR1 SGHDT, CDR2 YYEEEE. The CDR3 here is CASSLGQGYGKLFF. CDR3 DNA sequence: TGTGCCAGCAGCTTGGGACAGGGGTATGGAAAACTGTTTTTT.

CDR3 in DNA: TGTGCCAGCAGCTTTCTAGCGGGAGGGCCAAATACGCAGTATTTT. This translates into CASSFLAGGPNTQYF. The rearrangement links TRBV5-4 to TRBJ2-3, with 12 bases lining up with TRBD2. With 2 bases clipped from V and 7 bases from J, the junction kept 5 bases outside the gene matches. This CDR3 contains 15 residues. CDR1 SGHNT and CDR2 YYREEE come from the germline V gene (reference sequence).

The chain carries TRBV7-2 and TRBJ2-5; the match to TRBD2 covers 16 bases. The V segment lost 6 bases and the J segment 2 bases; nucleotides outside the gene matches: 6. This CDR3 contains 17 residues. The germline V gene has CDR1 SGHTA and CDR2 FQGNSA. This CDR3 reads CASSYPGLAGGQETQYF. The CDR3 nucleotides read TGTGCCAGCAGTTACCCGGGACTAGCGGGGGGGCAAGAGACCCAGTACTTC. The variable domain in full, with the rest retrieved from reference TRBV7-2 and TRBJ2-5, is GAGVSQSPSNKVTEKGKDVELRCDPISGHTALYWYRQSLGQGLEFLIYFQGNSAPDKSGLPSDRFSAERTGGSVSTLTIQRTQQEDSAVYLCASSYPGLAGGQETQYFGPGTRLLVL.

The chain recombines TRBV29-1 with TRBJ2-5; maybe TRBD1 (5 bases). The J call may be wrong; the DNA end is better matched by TRBJ2-7. Germline loops: CDR1 SQVTM, CDR2 ANQGSEA. The CDR3 runs to 15 residues. CDR3: CSVEEGGRGSYEQYF. In nucleotides, the CDR3 is TGCAGCGTTGAAGAAGGTGGAAGGGGATCCTACGAGCAGTACTTC.

The chain uses TRBV7-2 and TRBJ2-7; the match to TRBD2 covers 12 bases. CDR1 and CDR2 from the germline V gene are SGHTA and FQGNSA. J gave up 2 bases and V 6 bases, and 8 bases lay outside the gene matches. This CDR3 contains 16 residues. The CDR3 coding sequence is TGTGCCAGCAGTCACCGCCTAGCGGGGGGGCCCTACGAGCAGTACTTC. Translation: CASSHRLAGGPYEQYF.

The chain uses TRBV28 and TRBJ2-3; 14 nucleotides line up with TRBD2. Germline CDR1 MDHEN, CDR2 SYDVKM. Trimming removed 1 base from V and 4 bases from J; junction bases left unmatched: 10. The CDR3 is 19 amino acids. CDR3 DNA sequence: TGTGCCAGCAGTTTATTGACGAGACTAGCGGGAGGGCGGCCAGATACGCAGTATTTT. It specifies CASSLLTRLAGGRPDTQYF.

The V gene is TRBV9, the J gene TRBJ2-1; 10 positions agree with TRBD2. CDR1 is SGDLS, CDR2 YYNGEE, per germline. Trimming removed 0 bases from V and 4 bases from J; junction bases left unmatched: 10. The CDR3 consists of 18 residues. The CDR3: CASSVALAGDRHYNEQFF. CDR3 sequence (DNA): TGTGCCAGCAGCGTAGCTCTAGCGGGAGACAGGCATTACAATGAGCAGTTCTTC.

The chain couples TRBV29-1 to TRBJ1-2; TRBD1 matches 9 bases. The CDR3 runs 13 residues. The germline V gene has CDR1 SQVTM and CDR2 ANQGSEA. With V trimmed by 7 bases and J by 4 bases, 7 bases remained unmatched. The CDR3 DNA sequence: TGCAGCGCCCCTACAGGGGGCCCCTATGGCTACACCTTC. Translated: CSAPTGGPYGYTF.

The rearrangement uses TRBV28 and TRBJ2-1; 11 bases agree with TRBD2. Germline assignment: CDR1 MDHEN and CDR2 SYDVKM. The junction had 2 bases not matched to a gene; V was cut back by 3 bases and J by 4 bases. The CDR3 runs to 15 residues. The CDR3 region has the DNA TGTGCCAGCAGTTTGGGACTAGCGGTATACAATGAGCAGTTCTTC. This encodes CASSLGLAVYNEQFF.

The J gene is TRBJ1-5, the V gene TRBV2; the D gene is possibly TRBD1 (6 bases). From germline, CDR1 is SNHLY and CDR2 FYNNEI. V gave up 8 bases and J gave up 7 bases, with 21 bases separating them. This CDR3 region has 15 residues. As DNA, the CDR3 is TGTGCCAGCCGCCTCAGGGGTTCGGAAGGGCAGCCCCAGCATTTT. Its protein is CASRLRGSEGQPQHF.

The V gene is TRBV19, the J gene TRBJ1-3; D is perhaps TRBD1 (6 bases). This CDR3 has 15 amino acids. The germline gives CDR1 LNHDA, CDR2 SQIVND (reference sequence). V lost 4 bases to trimming and J lost 2 bases, with 12 bases between them. The CDR3 region is CASSTTGTAGNTIYF. The CDR3 DNA reads TGTGCCAGTAGTACAACAGGGACCGCTGGAAACACCATATATTTT. The full variable domain, with the rest looked up from reference TRBV19 and TRBJ1-3, is DGGITQSPKYLFRKEGQNVTLSCEQNLNHDAMYWYRQDPGQGLRLIYYSQIVNDFQKGDIAEGYSVSREKKESFPLTVTSAQKNPTAFYLCASSTTGTAGNTIYFGEGSWLTVV.